This TCR beta chain originates from a study of T-cell reconstitution after alpha-beta-depleted transplantation in children (dated by TCRdb to 2016 to 2017). The study in broad terms: T-cell immune reconstitution after TCRalphabeta/CD19-depleted allogeneic hematopoietic cell transplantation in children was quantitatively tracked in the study by means of TCR repertoire profiling.

The paper as a whole reports these results and caveats: Apparently early alphabetaT-cell count recovery about two months after transplant reportedly relied on only several hundred rapidly expanded clones derived from non-depleted graft cells. Hyperexpanded clone frequencies declined over subsequent months; after one year, T-cell counts and TCRbeta diversity were mostly attributed to newly produced T cells. In some patients, high TCRbeta diversity at day 60 was attributed to recipient T cells and intrathymic progenitors that had survived conditioning.

The method was PCR. The data were produced on an Illumina HiSeq 2500. TCR libraries were prepared with molecular barcoding, using unique molecular identifiers to normalize TCRbeta repertoire quantification. TCRdb handled the public reads itself, with Q25 trimming in fastp and clone calling in MiXCR, and kept productive beta chains. One record per CDR3 amino acid sequence lists the most common genes and DNA. The sample table shows about 420,000 distinct CDR3 sequences, and 15% to 20% are seen once. Clones ranked in the top ten supply under 30% of the sample. Its CDR3 holds 16 amino acids, cysteine through phenylalanine. The DNA shown is the 48-base CDR3, in frame from base 1. V trim: 5 bases; J trim: 9 bases; unmatched bases: 12. This clonotype has only a few counts. What this receptor recognizes is not known. Qualities for individual bases were not recorded, and no much larger clone is one base off. The label giving this sample's treatment or condition can be read as: allogeneic hematopoietic cell transplantation with graft depleted of TCRalphabeta T cells and CD19 B cells. Transplant recipients were children who received TCRalphabeta/CD19-depleted allogeneic hematopoietic cell grafts.

This material consisted of PBMCs, mostly from graft donor cells, taken 360 days after TCRalphabeta/CD19-depleted stem cell transplant. This receptor was obtained from a boy under three years old who had a stem cell transplant for Wiskott-Aldrich syndrome, so the T cells may come from the graft donor. The rearranged segments are TRBV12-3 or TRBV12-4 and TRBJ2-1; 11 junctional bases match TRBD2. The bases are TGTGCCAGCAGTCGTCGACTAGCGGGGCCCTCGGGTGAGCAGTTCTTC. Its coded protein is CASSRRLAGPSGEQFF.